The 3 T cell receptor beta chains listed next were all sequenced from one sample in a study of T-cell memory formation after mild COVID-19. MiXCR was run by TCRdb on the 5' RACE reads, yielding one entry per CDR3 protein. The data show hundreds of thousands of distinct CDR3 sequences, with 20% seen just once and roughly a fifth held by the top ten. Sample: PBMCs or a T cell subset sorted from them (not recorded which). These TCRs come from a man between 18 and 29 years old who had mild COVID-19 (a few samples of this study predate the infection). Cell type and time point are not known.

CDR3 in DNA: TGTGCCACCAGCTACGACAGGGCGTTGAGAAACACCATATATTTT. This gives the protein CATSYDRALRNTIYF. V usage is TRBV15 and J usage is TRBJ1-3; TRBD1 matches 7 bases. J lost 5 bases, V lost 5 bases, and 9 bases had no gene match. Germline lookup yields CDR1 LNHNV and CDR2 YYDKDF (reference sequence). The CDR3 is 15 amino acids.

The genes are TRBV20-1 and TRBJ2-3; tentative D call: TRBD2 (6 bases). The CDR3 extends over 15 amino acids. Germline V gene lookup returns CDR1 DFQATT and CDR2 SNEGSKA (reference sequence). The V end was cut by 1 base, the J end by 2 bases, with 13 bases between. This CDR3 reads CSARAVRTNTDTQYF. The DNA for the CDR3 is TGCAGTGCTAGAGCAGTCCGGACTAACACAGATACGCAGTATTTT.

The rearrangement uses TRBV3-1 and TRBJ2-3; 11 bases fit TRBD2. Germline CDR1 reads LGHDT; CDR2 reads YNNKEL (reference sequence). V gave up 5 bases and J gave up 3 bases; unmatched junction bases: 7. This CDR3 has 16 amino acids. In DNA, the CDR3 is TGTGCCAGCAGCGCATTTCGACTAGCGGGAACAGATACGCAGTATTTT. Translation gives CASSAFRLAGTDTQYF.